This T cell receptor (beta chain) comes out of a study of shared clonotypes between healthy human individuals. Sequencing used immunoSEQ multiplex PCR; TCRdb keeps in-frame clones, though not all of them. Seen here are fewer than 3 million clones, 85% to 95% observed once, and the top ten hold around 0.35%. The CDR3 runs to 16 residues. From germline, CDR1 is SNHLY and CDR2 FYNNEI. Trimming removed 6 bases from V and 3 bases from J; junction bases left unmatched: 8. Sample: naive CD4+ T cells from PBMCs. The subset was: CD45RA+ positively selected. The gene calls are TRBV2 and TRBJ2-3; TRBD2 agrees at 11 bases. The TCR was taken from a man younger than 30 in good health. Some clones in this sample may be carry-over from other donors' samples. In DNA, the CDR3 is TGTGCCAGCAGCCAGGGAATAGCGGGAGGGACAGATACGCAGTATTTT. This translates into CASSQGIAGGTDTQYF.